The rows below give T cell receptor beta chains drawn from one sample of a study of graft-versus-host responses after intestinal transplantation. Sequencing used immunoSEQ multiplex PCR; TCRdb keeps in-frame clones, though not all of them. The table lists 14,000 or so clones, 77% of them singletons, with around 4% in the top ten. Specimen: ileum tissue, collected approximately 27 days after intestinal transplant. The receptors here all came from a human patient who received an intestinal transplant, so some T cells may come from the graft donor. The CDR3 runs from the conserved cysteine through the conserved F or W. D genes are given only for firm matches. Expanded clones get a size class; other rows say once, few or many, or leave the size out.

v_call	d_call	clone_size	j_call	cdr3_nt	cdr3_aa
TRBV5-1	.	.	TRBJ1-1	TGCGCCAGCAGCTTGGCCCAGGGAGGCGAAGCTTTCTTT	CASSLAQGGEAFF
TRBV28	.	few	TRBJ1-2	TGTGCCAGCACCCGACGGGATGGCTACACCTTC	CASTRRDGYTF
TRBV7-2	.	.	TRBJ1-1	TGTGCCAGCAGCTTAGGGGCAGGGGTTCGGAGCACTGAAGCTTTCTTT	CASSLGAGVRSTEAFF
TRBV5-4	TRBD2	.	TRBJ2-3	TGTGCCAGCAGCTTGGTAGCGGGGGGGCCAGTAGATACGCAGTATTTT	CASSLVAGGPVDTQYF
TRBV6-5	.	.	TRBJ1-2	TGTGCCAGCAGTTATGGTCCCTTGGCGGTCTATGGCTACACCTTC	CASSYGPLAVYGYTF
TRBV6-6	.	.	TRBJ1-3	TGTGCCAGCAGTTCCGTAGACAGTTCTGGAAACACCATATATTTT	CASSSVDSSGNTIYF
TRBV2	.	.	TRBJ2-5	TGTGCCAGCAGTGACGGGTCTGCGACCCAGTACTTC	CASSDGSATQYF
TRBV30	.	once	TRBJ2-2	TGTGCCTGCCGGGGTCTTCAGGCGAAATATTCGAACACCGGGGAGCTGTTTTTT	CACRGLQAKYSNTGELFF
TRBV14	.	few	TRBJ1-2	TGTGCCAGCAGCCAACCGGGTAGGGAGGCCTATGGCTACACCTTC	CASSQPGREAYGYTF
TRBV2	TRBD1	once	TRBJ1-6	TGTGCCAGCAGAACGACAGGGAACTATAATTCACCCCTCCACTTT	CASRTTGNYNSPLHF
TRBV6-1	TRBD1	.	TRBJ1-2	TGTGCCAGCAGTGAAAACAGGGGGCAAGGTGGCTACACCTTC	CASSENRGQGGYTF
TRBV19	TRBD1	.	TRBJ1-5	TGTGCCAGTAGTCCACGACAGGGGATGACGCCCCAGCATTTT	CASSPRQGMTPQHF
TRBV29-1	TRBD1	.	TRBJ1-2	TGCAGCGTTGAAGGAGACAGGGGGCTTGACTATGGCTACACCTTC	CSVEGDRGLDYGYTF
TRBV28	.	.	TRBJ2-3	TGTGCCAGCAGTTTATCTAGCGGCACAGATACGCAGTATTTT	CASSLSSGTDTQYF
TRBV27	.	.	TRBJ2-5	TGTGCCAGCAGTTTAAAATCACATTCCCCATTATCACAAGAGACCCAGTACTTC	CASSLKSHSPLSQETQYF
TRBV18	TRBD1	.	TRBJ2-5	TGTGCCAGCTCAAACGACAGGGTAGTGCGGGAGACCCAGTACTTC	CASSNDRVVRETQYF
TRBV27	.	.	TRBJ2-7	TGTGCCAGCAGTTTAAACAGGGCACACGAGCAGTACTTC	CASSLNRAHEQYF
TRBV19	.	few	TRBJ1-2	TGTGCCAGTAGTGCCGCCGCGGGGAGCGCCTATGGCTACACCTTC	CASSAAAGSAYGYTF
TRBV19	.	.	TRBJ1-5	TGTGCCAGTAGTAATCGCGTACAGCCCCAGCATTTT	CASSNRVQPQHF
TRBV7-6	.	few	TRBJ1-4	TGTGCCAGCAGCCTAGAGGAGGAAAAACTGTTTTTT	CASSLEEEKLFF
TRBV5-1	.	.	TRBJ1-1	TGCGCCAGCAGCTTATCGGGGGGCAACACTGAAGCTTTCTTT	CASSLSGGNTEAFF
TRBV11-2	.	.	TRBJ2-3	TGTGCCAGCAGCTTATGGGAGAAGAGCACAGATACGCAGTATTTT	CASSLWEKSTDTQYF
TRBV6-1	TRBD1	.	TRBJ1-1	TGTGCCAGCAGTCAGGGGGCAGCAGAAGCTTTCTTT	CASSQGAAEAFF
TRBV19	.	.	TRBJ2-1	TGTGCCAGTAGTAAGGGAGATGAGCAGTTCTTC	CASSKGDEQFF
TRBV14	.	.	TRBJ2-4	TGTGCCAGCAGCCAAGATTTCCGGGGCAAAAACATTCAGTACTTC	CASSQDFRGKNIQYF
TRBV5-1	TRBD1	.	TRBJ1-4	TGCGCCAGCAGCGAACAACAGGGGGCGGGAGAAAAACTGTTTTTT	CASSEQQGAGEKLFF
TRBV18	.	few	TRBJ1-1	TGTGCCAGCTCACCTCAGGGCATGAACACTGAAGCTTTCTTT	CASSPQGMNTEAFF
TRBV5-1	.	.	TRBJ1-2	TGCGCCAGCAGCTTGTCAGGTTTTTCTAACTATGGCTACACCTTC	CASSLSGFSNYGYTF
TRBV4-2	TRBD1	few	TRBJ2-5	TGTGCCAGCAGCCAAGGGGACAGGTTTGAGACCCAGTACTTC	CASSQGDRFETQYF
TRBV9	TRBD2	.	TRBJ2-5	TGTGCCAGCAGCGTAGCTAGCGGGGAGACCCAGTACTTC	CASSVASGETQYF
TRBV5-4	.	.	TRBJ2-3	TGTGCCAGCAGACTGCAGGGGGGTCACACAGATACGCAGTATTTT	CASRLQGGHTDTQYF
TRBV5-1	TRBD2	once	TRBJ2-5	TGCGCCAGCAGCTTGCCCAGCGGGAGATCCCAAGAGACCCAGTACTTC	CASSLPSGRSQETQYF
TRBV5-1	TRBD1	.	TRBJ1-3	TGCGCCAGCAGCTTGAGACAGGGGGTTGGAAACACCATATATTTT	CASSLRQGVGNTIYF